The next 6 T cell receptor beta chains were all read from a single sample in a study of siplizumab effects on memory and regulatory T cells. The protocol was immunoSEQ multiplex PCR, while the TCRdb copy is restricted to in-frame clones and leaves out a portion. The table shows 100,000 or so clones, with around 92% occurring only once. The sequencing input was Tregs sorted from blood. The origin of the receptors is a human donor in good health.

This chain connects TRBV5-1 to TRBJ2-3, with TRBD1 matching 7 bases. The CDR3 sequence is 16 residues long. Germline values: CDR1 SGHRS, CDR2 YFSETQ. The trim removed 6 bases at V and 2 bases at J, leaving 12 bases unmatched. The CDR3 here is CASTPSSGQYTDTQYF. As DNA, the CDR3 is TGCGCCAGCACCCCTTCATCGGGACAGTACACAGATACGCAGTATTTT. Full variable domain (remainder filled in from reference TRBV5-1 and TRBJ2-3): KAGVTQTPRYLIKTRGQQVTLSCSPISGHRSVSWYQQTPGQGLQFLFEYFSETQRNKGNFPGRFSGRQFSNSRSEMNVSTLELGDSALYLCASTPSSGQYTDTQYFGPGTRLTVL.

V usage is TRBV7-9 and J usage is TRBJ1-3; the match to TRBD1 covers 8 bases. V shed 0 bases, J shed 1 base, and the junction held 5 bases outside the gene matches. The germline CDR1 and CDR2 sequences are SEHNR and FQNEAQ (reference sequence). The CDR3 extends over 17 amino acids. As DNA, the CDR3 is TGTGCCAGCAGCTTAGCCCCAGGGGGCGCGTCTGGAAACACCATATATTTT. Translated: CASSLAPGGASGNTIYF.

The chain couples TRBV28 to TRBJ1-3, with D hard to call. Germline CDR1 MDHEN, CDR2 SYDVKM. The CDR3 extends over 13 amino acids. Deletions cut 8 bases from V and 4 bases from J, with 12 bases between. This CDR3 is CASFTVAGNTIYF. The CDR3, as DNA: TGTGCCAGCTTTACAGTGGCGGGAAACACCATATATTTT. Combining the CDR3 with reference TRBV28 and TRBJ1-3 gives the whole variable domain DVKVTQSSRYLVKRTGEKVFLECVQDMDHENMFWYRQDPGLGLRLIYFSYDVKMKEKGDIPEGYSVSREKKERFSLILESASTNQTSMYLCASFTVAGNTIYFGEGSWLTVV.

J is TRBJ1-1 and V is TRBV2; D call uncertain. This CDR3 is 12 amino acids long. With 6 bases removed from V and 5 bases from J, the gap between germline ends came to 10 bases. The V gene's germline CDR1 is SNHLY and CDR2 FYNNEI. The CDR3 sequence: CASRPTMTEAFF. Here the CDR3 DNA reads TGTGCCAGCAGGCCAACGATGACTGAAGCTTTCTTT.

The CDR3 region is CASSLSTSGSYEQFF. CDR3 bases: TGTGCCAGCAGTTTGAGCACTAGCGGGAGTTACGAGCAGTTCTTC. The chain links TRBV28 to TRBJ2-1; 11 bases are a match to TRBD2. The CDR3 loop spans 15 amino acids. V dropped 3 bases and J dropped 10; count of bases not matched to a gene: 8. CDR1 and CDR2 from the germline V gene are MDHEN and SYDVKM.

The chain carries TRBV30 and TRBJ1-4; 7 bases are a match to TRBD1. Trimming cost V 0 bases and J 5 bases; bases outside gene matches: 6. The length of the CDR3 is 15 residues. In germline, CDR1 is GTSNPN, CDR2 SVGIG (reference sequence). CDR3 in amino acids: CAWSVRGLRNEKLFF. CDR3 sequence (DNA): TGTGCCTGGAGTGTCAGGGGGTTGAGAAATGAAAAACTGTTTTTT.